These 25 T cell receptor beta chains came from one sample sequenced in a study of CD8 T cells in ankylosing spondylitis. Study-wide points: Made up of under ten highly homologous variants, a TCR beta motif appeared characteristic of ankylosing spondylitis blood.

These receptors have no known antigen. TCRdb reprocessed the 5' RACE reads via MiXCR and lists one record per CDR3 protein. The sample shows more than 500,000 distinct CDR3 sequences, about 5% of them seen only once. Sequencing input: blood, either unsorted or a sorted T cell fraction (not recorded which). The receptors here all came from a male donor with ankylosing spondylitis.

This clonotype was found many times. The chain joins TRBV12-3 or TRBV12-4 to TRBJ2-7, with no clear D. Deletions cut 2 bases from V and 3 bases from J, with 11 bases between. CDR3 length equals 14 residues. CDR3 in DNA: TGTGCCAGCAGTTTACGGGTTACGGTCTACGAGCAGTACTTC. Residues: CASSLRVTVYEQYF.

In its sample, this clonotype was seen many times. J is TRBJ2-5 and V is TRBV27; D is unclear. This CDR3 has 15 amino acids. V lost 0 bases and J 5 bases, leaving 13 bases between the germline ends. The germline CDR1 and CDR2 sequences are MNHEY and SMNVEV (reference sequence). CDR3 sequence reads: CASSLSWASAETQYF. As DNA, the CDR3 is TGTGCCAGCAGTTTATCTTGGGCGTCCGCGGAGACCCAGTACTTC.

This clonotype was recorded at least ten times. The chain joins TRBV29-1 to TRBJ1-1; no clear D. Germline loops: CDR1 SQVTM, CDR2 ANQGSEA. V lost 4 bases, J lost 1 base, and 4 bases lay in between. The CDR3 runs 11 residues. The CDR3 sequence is CSVVQNTEAFF. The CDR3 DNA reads TGCAGCGTTGTTCAGAACACTGAAGCTTTCTTT.

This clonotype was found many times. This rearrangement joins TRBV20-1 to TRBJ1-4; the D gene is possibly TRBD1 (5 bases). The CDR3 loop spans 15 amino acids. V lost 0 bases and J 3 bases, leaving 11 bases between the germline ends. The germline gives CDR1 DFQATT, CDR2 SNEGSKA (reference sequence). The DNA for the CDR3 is TGCAGTGCTAGAGATGTAGGGGAAGCTAATGAAAAACTGTTTTTT. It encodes CSARDVGEANEKLFF.

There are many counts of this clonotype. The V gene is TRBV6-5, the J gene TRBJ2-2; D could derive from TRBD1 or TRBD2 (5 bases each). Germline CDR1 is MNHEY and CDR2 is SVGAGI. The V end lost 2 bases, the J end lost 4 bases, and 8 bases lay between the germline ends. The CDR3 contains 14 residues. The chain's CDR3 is CASSYGTVTGELFF. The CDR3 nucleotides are TGTGCCAGCAGTTACGGGACCGTCACCGGGGAGCTGTTTTTT.

The CDR3 region is CATLGTGPTYTQYF. The CDR3 DNA reads as TGTGCCACCCTCGGGACAGGCCCTACTTATACGCAGTATTTT. This chain joins TRBV28 and TRBJ2-3; 8 positions match TRBD1. The CDR3 sequence is 14 residues long. Looked up from germline, CDR1 is MDHEN and CDR2 is SYDVKM. Losses at the gene ends were 10 bases for V and 7 bases for J; bases not matched to a gene: 13.

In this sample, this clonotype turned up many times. The CDR3 bases are TGCGCCAGCAGCTTCGGACAGGCTGGGGCCAACGTCCTGACTTTC. Encoded protein: CASSFGQAGANVLTF. This rearrangement joins TRBV5-1 to TRBJ2-6, with TRBD1 matching over 7 bases. This CDR3 is built from 15 residues. J gave up 2 bases and V 2 bases, and 1 base lay outside the gene matches. Germline lookup yields CDR1 SGHRS and CDR2 YFSETQ.

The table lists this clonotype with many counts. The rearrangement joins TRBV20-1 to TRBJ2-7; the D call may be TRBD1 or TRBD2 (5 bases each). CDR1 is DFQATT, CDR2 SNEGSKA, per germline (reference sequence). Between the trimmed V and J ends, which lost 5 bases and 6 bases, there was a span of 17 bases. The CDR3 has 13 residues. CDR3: CSAPTSGTSEQYF. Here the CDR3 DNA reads TGCAGTGCTCCTACGTCGGGGACGTCCGAGCAGTACTTC.

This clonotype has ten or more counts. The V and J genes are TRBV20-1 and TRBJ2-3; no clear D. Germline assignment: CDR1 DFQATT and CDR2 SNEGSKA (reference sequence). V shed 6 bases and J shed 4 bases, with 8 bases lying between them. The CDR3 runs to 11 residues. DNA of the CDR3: TGCAGTGCAAATGAGCCAGATACGCAGTATTTT. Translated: CSANEPDTQYF.

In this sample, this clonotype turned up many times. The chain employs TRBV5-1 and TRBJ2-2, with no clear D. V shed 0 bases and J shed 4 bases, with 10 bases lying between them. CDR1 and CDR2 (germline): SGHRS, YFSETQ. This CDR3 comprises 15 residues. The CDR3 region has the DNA TGCGCCAGCAGCTTGGTGGCACACCTCACCGGGGAGCTGTTTTTT. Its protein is CASSLVAHLTGELFF.

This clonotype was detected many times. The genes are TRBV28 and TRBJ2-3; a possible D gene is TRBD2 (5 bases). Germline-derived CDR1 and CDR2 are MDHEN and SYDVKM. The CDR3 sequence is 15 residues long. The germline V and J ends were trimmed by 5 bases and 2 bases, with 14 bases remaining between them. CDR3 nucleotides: TGTGCCAGCAGTCTAGGAGCGGTGTACACAGATACGCAGTATTTT. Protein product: CASSLGAVYTDTQYF.

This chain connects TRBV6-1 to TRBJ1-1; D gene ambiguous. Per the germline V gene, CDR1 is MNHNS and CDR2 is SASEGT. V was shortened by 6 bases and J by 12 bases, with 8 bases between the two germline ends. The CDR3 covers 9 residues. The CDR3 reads CASREGTFF. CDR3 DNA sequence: TGTGCCAGCAGGGAGGGAACTTTCTTT.

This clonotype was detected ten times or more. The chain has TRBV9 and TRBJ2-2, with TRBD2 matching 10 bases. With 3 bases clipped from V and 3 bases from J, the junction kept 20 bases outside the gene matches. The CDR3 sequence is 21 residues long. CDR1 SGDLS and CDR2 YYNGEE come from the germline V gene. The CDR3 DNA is TGTGCCAGCAGCGACATTCCCATGGACTATAGCGGGGGGCGCTACACCGGGGAGCTGTTTTTT. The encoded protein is CASSDIPMDYSGGRYTGELFF. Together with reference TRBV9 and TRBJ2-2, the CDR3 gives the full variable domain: DSGVTQTPKHLITATGQRVTLRCSPRSGDLSVYWYQQSLDQGLQFLIQYYNGEERAKGNILERFSAQQFPDLHSELNLSSLELGDSALYFCASSDIPMDYSGGRYTGELFFGEGSRLTVL.

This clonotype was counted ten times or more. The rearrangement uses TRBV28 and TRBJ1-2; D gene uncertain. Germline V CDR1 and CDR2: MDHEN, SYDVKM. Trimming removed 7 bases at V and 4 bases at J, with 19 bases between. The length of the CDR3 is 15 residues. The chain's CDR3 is CASNPLWETRYGYTF. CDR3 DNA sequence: TGTGCCAGCAATCCCCTTTGGGAGACTCGCTATGGCTACACCTTC.

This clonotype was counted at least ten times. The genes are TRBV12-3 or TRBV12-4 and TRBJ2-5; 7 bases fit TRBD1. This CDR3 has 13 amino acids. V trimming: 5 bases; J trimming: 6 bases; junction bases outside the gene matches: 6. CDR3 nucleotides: TGTGCCAGCAGTCCCGGGACAGTCCAGACCCAGTACTTC. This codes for CASSPGTVQTQYF.

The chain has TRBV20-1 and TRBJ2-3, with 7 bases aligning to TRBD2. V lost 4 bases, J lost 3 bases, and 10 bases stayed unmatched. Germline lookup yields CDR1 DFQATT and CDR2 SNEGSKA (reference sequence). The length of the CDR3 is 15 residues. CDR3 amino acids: CSATPGLEFTDTQYF. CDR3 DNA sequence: TGCAGTGCTACCCCCGGACTAGAATTTACAGATACGCAGTATTTT.

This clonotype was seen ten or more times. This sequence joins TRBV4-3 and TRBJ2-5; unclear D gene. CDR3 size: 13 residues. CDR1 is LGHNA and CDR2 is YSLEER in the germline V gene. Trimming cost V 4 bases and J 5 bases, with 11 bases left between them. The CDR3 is CASSPDQEETQYF. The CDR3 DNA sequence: TGCGCCAGCAGCCCTGACCAGGAGGAGACCCAGTACTTC.

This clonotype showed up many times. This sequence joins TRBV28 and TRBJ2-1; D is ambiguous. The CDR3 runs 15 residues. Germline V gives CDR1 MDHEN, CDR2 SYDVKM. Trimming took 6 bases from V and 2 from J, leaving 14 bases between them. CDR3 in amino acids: CASRPRVGTYNEQFF. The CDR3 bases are TGTGCCAGCAGACCTAGGGTAGGAACCTACAATGAGCAGTTCTTC.

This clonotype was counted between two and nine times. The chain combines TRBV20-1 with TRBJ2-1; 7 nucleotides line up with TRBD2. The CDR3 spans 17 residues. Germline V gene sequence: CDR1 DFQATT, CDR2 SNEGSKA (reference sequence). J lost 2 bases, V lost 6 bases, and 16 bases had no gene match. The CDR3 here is CSATGLADTLTYNEQFF. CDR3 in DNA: TGCAGTGCCACGGGGCTAGCGGATACTTTGACCTACAATGAGCAGTTCTTC.

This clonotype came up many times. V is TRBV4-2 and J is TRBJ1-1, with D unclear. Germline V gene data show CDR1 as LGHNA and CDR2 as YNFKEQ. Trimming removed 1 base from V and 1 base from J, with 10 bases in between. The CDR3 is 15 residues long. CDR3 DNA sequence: TGTGCCAGCAGCCAAGTTGATAGATCGAACACTGAAGCTTTCTTT. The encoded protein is CASSQVDRSNTEAFF.

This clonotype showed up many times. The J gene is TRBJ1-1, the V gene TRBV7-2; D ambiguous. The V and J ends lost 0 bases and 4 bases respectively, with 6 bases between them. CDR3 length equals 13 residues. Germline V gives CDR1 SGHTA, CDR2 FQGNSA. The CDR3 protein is CASSLAFGTEAFF. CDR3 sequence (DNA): TGTGCCAGCAGCTTAGCCTTCGGCACTGAAGCTTTCTTT.

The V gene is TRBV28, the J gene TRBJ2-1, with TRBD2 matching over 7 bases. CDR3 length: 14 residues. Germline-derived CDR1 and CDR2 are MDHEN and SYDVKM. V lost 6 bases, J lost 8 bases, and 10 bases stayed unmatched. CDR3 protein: CASSPSGLGDEQFF. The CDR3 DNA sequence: TGTGCCAGCAGCCCTAGCGGTCTCGGCGATGAGCAGTTCTTC.

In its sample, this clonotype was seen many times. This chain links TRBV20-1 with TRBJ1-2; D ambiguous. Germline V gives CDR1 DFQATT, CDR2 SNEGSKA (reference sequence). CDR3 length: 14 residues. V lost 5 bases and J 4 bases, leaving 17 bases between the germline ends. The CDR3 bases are TGCAGTGCTCCCCCGGCGGTGGGAAGCTATGGCTACACCTTC. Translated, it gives CSAPPAVGSYGYTF.

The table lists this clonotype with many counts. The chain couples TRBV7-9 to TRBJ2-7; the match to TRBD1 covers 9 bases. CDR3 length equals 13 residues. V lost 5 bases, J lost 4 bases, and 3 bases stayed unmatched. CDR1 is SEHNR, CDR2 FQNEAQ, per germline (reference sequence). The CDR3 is CASSGTGKYEQYF. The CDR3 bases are TGTGCCAGCAGCGGGACAGGGAAATACGAGCAGTACTTC.

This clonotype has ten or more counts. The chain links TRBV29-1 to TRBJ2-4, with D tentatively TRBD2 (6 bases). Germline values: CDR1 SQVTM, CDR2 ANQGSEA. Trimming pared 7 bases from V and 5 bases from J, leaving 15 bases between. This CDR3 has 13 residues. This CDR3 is CSARLAVQNIQYF. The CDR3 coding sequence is TGCAGCGCGCGTTTAGCGGTTCAAAACATTCAGTACTTC.